This TCR beta chain is from a study of blood T cell dynamics during melanoma immunotherapy. Study overall: Metastatic melanoma patients received first-line pembrolizumab or nivolumab plus ipilimumab.

Germline values: CDR1 SGHNT, CDR2 YYREEE (reference sequence). Between the trimmed V and J ends, which lost 2 bases and 6 bases, there was a span of 8 bases. The CDR3 has 13 residues. A fixed DNA input of 300 to 350 ng was used per bulk PBMC sample. TCRdb keeps only in-frame clones here, not all; method: immunoSEQ multiplex PCR. The data show approximately 10,000 clones, with 85% to 90% seen just once and around 9.8% held by the top ten. Time point of the sample: pre-treatment baseline. Samples come from before therapy and from week 3 after the first blockade cycle. The sample consisted of blood, taken from a patient treated with checkpoint blockade. The TCR comes from a human donor with melanoma. V is TRBV5-4 and J is TRBJ2-2; D perhaps matches TRBD1 (5 bases). The CDR3: CASSFQGSGELFF. CDR3 DNA sequence: TGTGCCAGCAGCTTTCAGGGATCCGGGGAGCTGTTTTTT.